Below, one TCR beta chain is given with its context. This specimen belongs to a study of shared clonotypes between healthy human individuals. The assay was immunoSEQ multiplex PCR, and TCRdb's table has in-frame clones only and misses some. The data show roughly 1.4 million clones, about 98.5% seen once. The V gene lost 1 base and the J gene lost 4 bases, with 10 bases spanning the gap. The CDR3 is 15 residues long. From germline, CDR1 is MNHEY and CDR2 SMNVEV (reference sequence). The specimen sequenced was naive CD4+ T cells sorted from blood. Subset defined: CD45RA+ positively selected. The receptor was isolated from a man aged 25-45 years in good health. The J gene is TRBJ2-2, the V gene TRBV27; TRBD2 is a possible D gene (6 bases). The CDR3 protein is CASSLFGGGTGELFF. The CDR3, as DNA: TGTGCCAGCAGTTTATTCGGGGGAGGCACCGGGGAGCTGTTTTTT.